The present T cell receptor beta chain was sequenced within a study of cytomegalovirus exposure and HLA in healthy donors. Study overall: The 130 or so validation repertoires and the approximately 700 first-cohort repertoires shared a platform, a later analysis reported. Study-level findings and limits: The classifier reportedly diagnosed cytomegalovirus status with high specificity and sensitivity. Many donors carried some public TCRs, although rarity characterized most TCR sequences.

The J segment lost 5 bases and the V segment lost 0 bases, leaving 6 bases of the junction unmatched. The CDR3 consists of 16 residues. Germline V gene sequence: CDR1 LGHNA, CDR2 YNFKEQ. Concerning this clone: Its antigen remains unknown.

Assay: immunoSEQ multiplex PCR; the TCRdb copy retains only in-frame clones and omits some. The sample lists around 200,000 clones, 65% to 85% occurring once. Specimen: PBMCs. This clonotype was obtained from a woman between 18 and 29 years old in good health and CMV-seropositive. The chain has TRBV4-2 and TRBJ2-1; 8 bases line up with TRBD1. The CDR3 nucleotides are TGTGCCAGCAGCCAAGAAGGACAGGGAGGTCACAATGAGCAGTTCTTC. This sequence encodes CASSQEGQGGHNEQFF.